This T cell receptor beta chain was found in a study of blood T cell repertoires in COVID-19. At the level of the study: Acute and convalescent COVID-19 samples came from the United States, Italy and Spain. In each case, the material was cDNA or gDNA derived from T cells, B-cell-depleted T cells, or PBMCs.

This CDR3 has 15 residues. Deletions cut 6 bases from V and 5 bases from J, with 19 bases between. The V gene's germline CDR1 is MNHEY and CDR2 SVGAGI. Sequencing used immunoSEQ multiplex PCR; TCRdb keeps in-frame clones, though not all of them. The sample lists about 150,000 clones, 65% to 90% occurring once. The TCR comes from a woman aged 55-70 years with COVID-19, enrolled during active disease. This chain joins TRBV6-5 and TRBJ1-1, with a weak D call TRBD1 (6 bases). Sequenced: peripheral blood. As DNA, the CDR3 is TGTGCCAGCAGGCCTCCAACAGGGAGGGAAACTGAAGCTTTCTTT. The encoded protein is CASRPPTGRETEAFF.